This T cell receptor beta chain is drawn from a study of T-cell reconstitution after alpha-beta-depleted transplantation in children. General study findings and limits: Some patients owed their high day-60 TCRbeta diversity to surviving recipient T cells and thymic progenitors. Several hundred expanded graft clones reportedly were the source of alpha-beta T cells about two months after transplant. Newly generated T cells supplied most T-cell counts and diversity one year post-transplant.

This clonotype was seen a handful of times. Its antigen remains unknown. The CDR3 contains 15 residues. Germline values: CDR1 SGHTA, CDR2 FQGNSA. Trimming shortened V by 2 bases and J by 6 bases, and 14 bases separated the two germline ends. Unique molecular identifiers were incorporated during preparation of the TCRbeta library. TCRdb ran MiXCR on the PCR reads and lists one entry per CDR3 protein. The sample lists more than 120,000 distinct CDR3 sequences, 8.8% occurring once. J is TRBJ2-1 and V is TRBV7-2, with a possible D match to TRBD2 (6 bases). The receptor comes from a female patient aged 2 to 10 who had a stem cell transplant for congenital amegakaryocytic thrombocytopenia, so the T cells may come from the graft donor. Here the sequenced sample was PBMCs, mostly from graft donor cells, taken 180 days after TCRalphabeta/CD19-depleted stem cell transplant. The chain's CDR3 is CASSLTGAPRNEQFF. The CDR3, as DNA: TGTGCCAGCAGCTTAACGGGAGCCCCGCGCAATGAGCAGTTCTTC.